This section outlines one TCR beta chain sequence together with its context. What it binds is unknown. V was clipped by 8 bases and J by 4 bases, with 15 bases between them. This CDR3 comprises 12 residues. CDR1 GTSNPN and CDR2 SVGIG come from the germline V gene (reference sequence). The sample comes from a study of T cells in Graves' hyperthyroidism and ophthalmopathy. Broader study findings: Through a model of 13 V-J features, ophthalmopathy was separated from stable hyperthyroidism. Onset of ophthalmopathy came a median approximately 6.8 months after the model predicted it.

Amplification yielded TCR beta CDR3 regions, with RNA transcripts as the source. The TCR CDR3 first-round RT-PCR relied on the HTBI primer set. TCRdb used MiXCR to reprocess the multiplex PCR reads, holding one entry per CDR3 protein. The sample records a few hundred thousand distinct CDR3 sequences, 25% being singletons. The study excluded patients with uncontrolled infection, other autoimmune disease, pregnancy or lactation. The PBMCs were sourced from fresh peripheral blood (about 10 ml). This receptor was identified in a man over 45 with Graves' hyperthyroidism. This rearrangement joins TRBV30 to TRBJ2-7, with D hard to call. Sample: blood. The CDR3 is CAGWTVQYEQYF. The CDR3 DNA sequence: TGTGCCGGTTGGACGGTCCAGTACGAGCAGTACTTC.